This passage covers 14 T cell receptor beta chains from one sample sequenced in a study of cytomegalovirus exposure and HLA in healthy donors. The PCR was carried out with 60 Vbeta primers and 13 Jbeta primers. The protocol was immunoSEQ multiplex PCR, while the TCRdb copy is restricted to in-frame clones and leaves out a portion. The sample lists 150,000 or so clones, 75% to 80% occurring once. The material sequenced was PBMCs. Source of these receptors: a male donor in good health and CMV-seronegative.

The J gene is TRBJ2-7, the V gene TRBV15; D is ambiguous. The length of the CDR3 is 13 residues. Germline loops: CDR1 LNHNV, CDR2 YYDKDF (reference sequence). Deletions cut 0 bases from V and 6 bases from J, with 9 bases between. The CDR3 coding sequence is TGTGCCACCAGCAGAGATGGGCCCTCCGAGCAGTACTTC. Translation gives CATSRDGPSEQYF.

In the case of this clone: The junction does not match germline at one end; this may be a read error. This chain connects TRBV7-2 to TRBJ1-5; no clear D. Germline V gene data show CDR1 as SGHTA and CDR2 as FQGNSA. The CDR3 runs to 15 residues. The CDR3 region has the DNA TGTGCCAGCAGCCTAGCTCGGAGCAGCAATCAGCCCCAGCATTTT. It yields the protein CASSLARSSNQPQHF.

The genes are TRBV27 and TRBJ1-6; D possibly corresponds to TRBD1 (6 bases). CDR1 and CDR2 (germline): MNHEY, SMNVEV (reference sequence). CDR3 length equals 17 residues. The V and J ends lost 4 bases and 0 bases respectively, with 13 bases between them. The CDR3 bases are TGTGCCAGCAGTTACAGGGAGAGGAGCTCCTATAATTCACCCCTCCACTTT. Protein: CASSYRERSSYNSPLHF.

This clone was observed a handful of times. The chain links TRBV7-2 to TRBJ2-3; TRBD2 agrees at 12 bases. Germline V CDR1 and CDR2: SGHTA, FQGNSA. The CDR3 covers 16 residues. The V segment lost 5 bases and the J segment 7 bases; nucleotides outside the gene matches: 10. The CDR3 sequence: CASSPRLAGDGNTQYF. The CDR3 nucleotides read TGTGCCAGCAGCCCCCGACTAGCGGGGGATGGAAATACGCAGTATTTT.

V gene TRBV6-6 combines with J gene TRBJ2-7; 7 bases align to TRBD2. The ends lost 5 bases at V and 13 bases at J; junction bases unmatched: 8. The germline gives CDR1 MNHNY, CDR2 SVGAGI (reference sequence). CDR3 length equals 11 residues. The CDR3 region is CASSRGGGEYF. CDR3 coding DNA: TGTGCCAGCAGTCGTGGCGGGGGTGAATACTTC.

This chain links TRBV2 with TRBJ2-7; no clear D gene. The V end lost 4 bases, the J end lost 6 bases, and 10 bases lay between the germline ends. CDR1 and CDR2 (germline): SNHLY, FYNNEI. The CDR3 has 12 amino acids. The CDR3 nucleotides are TGTGCCAGCAGTGGAGACAATTCCGAGCAGTACTTC. Amino acid sequence: CASSGDNSEQYF.

The gene calls are TRBV7-3 and TRBJ2-5; 8 nucleotides line up with TRBD2. The CDR3 covers 14 residues. The trim removed 2 bases at V and 5 bases at J, leaving 4 bases unmatched. Germline CDR1 SGHTA, CDR2 FQGTGA. The CDR3 DNA is TGTGCCAGCAGCTTAGCGGGGGGAGGGGAGACCCAGTACTTC. Protein: CASSLAGGGETQYF.

The rearrangement uses TRBV18 and TRBJ2-6, with 8 positions matching TRBD2. The V segment lost 2 bases and the J segment 0 bases; nucleotides outside the gene matches: 6. There are 18 residues in the CDR3. The germline gives CDR1 KGHSH, CDR2 LQKENI. CDR3 DNA: TGTGCCAGCTCACCAAAAAGAGGGACTAGCTCTGGGGCCAACGTCCTGACTTTC. Amino acid sequence: CASSPKRGTSSGANVLTF.

The rearrangement links TRBV19 to TRBJ2-7; tentatively, D is TRBD2 (5 bases). The ends were cut back, 5 bases at V and 2 bases at J, with 13 bases in the middle. Looked up from germline, CDR1 is LNHDA and CDR2 is SQIVND (reference sequence). This CDR3 comprises 14 residues. CDR3 sequence: CASSRGVTAYEQYF. The CDR3 region has the DNA TGTGCCAGTAGTCGGGGAGTCACAGCCTACGAGCAGTACTTC.

The gene calls are TRBV7-6 and TRBJ2-5, with TRBD2 identical over 12 bases. Germline V gene sequence: CDR1 SGHVS, CDR2 FNYEAQ. The CDR3 has 16 amino acids. The junction had 5 bases not matched to a gene; V was cut back by 0 bases and J by 6 bases. The CDR3 reads CASSLATSGSKQTQYF. DNA of the CDR3: TGTGCCAGCAGCTTAGCGACTAGCGGGAGCAAGCAGACCCAGTACTTC. Drawing the rest from reference TRBV7-6 and TRBJ2-5, the complete variable domain is GAGVSQSPRYKVTKRGQDVALRCDPISGHVSLYWYRQALGQGPEFLTYFNYEAQQDKSGLPNDRFSAERPEGSISTLTIQRTEQRDSAMYRCASSLATSGSKQTQYFGPGTRLLVL.

Remarks on this clone: Germline is not matched at one junction end, which may reflect a read error. This chain links TRBV5-1 with TRBJ1-1, with 8 bases identical to TRBD1. The CDR3 is made up of 15 amino acids. In germline, CDR1 is SGHRS, CDR2 YFSETQ. The CDR3 spells CASSFVDRAVVEAFF. CDR3 DNA: TGTGCCAGCAGCTTTGTGGACAGGGCTGTTGTTGAAGCTTTCTTT.

The chain couples TRBV19 to TRBJ1-1; weak D call: TRBD1 (5 bases). Germline V CDR1 and CDR2: LNHDA, SQIVND (reference sequence). V lost 3 bases and J 3 bases, leaving 14 bases between the germline ends. The length of the CDR3 is 15 residues. CDR3 DNA sequence: TGTGCCAGTAGTATCCCTCGGGGGAGATACACTGAAGCTTTCTTT. Translated, it gives CASSIPRGRYTEAFF.

This chain uses TRBV11-1 with TRBJ1-3; 9 nucleotides match TRBD1. Germline lookup yields CDR1 SGHAT and CDR2 FQDESV (reference sequence). V lost 4 bases and J lost 3; bases outside the gene matches: 10. This CDR3 is 17 amino acids long. DNA for the CDR3: TGTGCCAGCAGCTACCGCCGAAGGACAGGGGATGGAAACACCATATATTTT. It encodes CASSYRRRTGDGNTIYF. The complete variable domain, with remaining parts taken from reference TRBV11-1 and TRBJ1-3, reads EAEVAQSPRYKITEKSQAVAFWCDPISGHATLYWYRQILGQGPELLVQFQDESVVDDSQLPKDRFSAERLKGVDSTLKIQPAELGDSAMYLCASSYRRRTGDGNTIYFGEGSWLTVV.

V and J are TRBV7-9 and TRBJ2-1; TRBD2 aligns across 12 bases. Germline CDR1 SEHNR, CDR2 FQNEAQ (reference sequence). The CDR3 loop spans 14 amino acids. V trimming: 5 bases; J trimming: 8 bases; junction bases outside the gene matches: 4. This CDR3 reads CASSRLAGGYEQFF. CDR3 in DNA: TGTGCCAGCAGCCGGCTAGCGGGAGGGTATGAGCAGTTCTTC.